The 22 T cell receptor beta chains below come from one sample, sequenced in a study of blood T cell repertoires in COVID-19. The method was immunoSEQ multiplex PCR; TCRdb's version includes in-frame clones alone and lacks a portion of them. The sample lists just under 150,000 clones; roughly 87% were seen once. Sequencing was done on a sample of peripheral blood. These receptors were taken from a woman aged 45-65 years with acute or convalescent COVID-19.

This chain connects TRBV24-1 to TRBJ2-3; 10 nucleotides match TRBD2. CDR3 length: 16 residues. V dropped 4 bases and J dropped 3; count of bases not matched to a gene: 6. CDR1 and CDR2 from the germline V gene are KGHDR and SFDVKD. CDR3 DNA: TGTGCCACCAGTGACCCGGGACTAGCGAGGACAGATACGCAGTATTTT. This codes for CATSDPGLARTDTQYF.

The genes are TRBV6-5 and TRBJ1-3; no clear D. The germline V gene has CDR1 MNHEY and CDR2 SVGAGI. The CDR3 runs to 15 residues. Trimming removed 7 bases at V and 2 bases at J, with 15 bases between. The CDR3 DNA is TGTGCCAGCATGAGTTTCCCGCGCGCTGGAAACACCATATATTTT. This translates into CASMSFPRAGNTIYF.

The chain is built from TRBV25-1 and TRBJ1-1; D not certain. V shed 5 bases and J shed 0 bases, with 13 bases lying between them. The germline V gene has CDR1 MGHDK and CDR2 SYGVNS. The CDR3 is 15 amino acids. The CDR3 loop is CASSKAGNMNTEAFF. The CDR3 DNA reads TGTGCCAGCAGTAAAGCGGGTAACATGAACACTGAAGCTTTCTTT.

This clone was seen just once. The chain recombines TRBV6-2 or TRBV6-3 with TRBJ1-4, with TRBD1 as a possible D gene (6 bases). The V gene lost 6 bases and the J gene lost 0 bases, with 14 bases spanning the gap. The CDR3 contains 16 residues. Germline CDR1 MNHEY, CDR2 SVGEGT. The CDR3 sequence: CASSPKQGPTNEKLFF. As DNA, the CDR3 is TGTGCCAGCAGCCCTAAACAGGGCCCAACTAATGAAAAACTGTTTTTT.

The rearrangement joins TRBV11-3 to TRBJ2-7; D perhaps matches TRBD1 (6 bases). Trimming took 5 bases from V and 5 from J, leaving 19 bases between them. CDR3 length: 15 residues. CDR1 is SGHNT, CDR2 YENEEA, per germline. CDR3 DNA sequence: TGTGCCAGCAGCAGTACAGGGACGGAGCCTAACGAGCAGTACTTC. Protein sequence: CASSSTGTEPNEQYF.

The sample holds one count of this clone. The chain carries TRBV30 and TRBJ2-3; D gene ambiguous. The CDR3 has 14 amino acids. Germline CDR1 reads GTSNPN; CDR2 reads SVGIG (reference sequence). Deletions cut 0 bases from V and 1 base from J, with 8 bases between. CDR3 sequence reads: CAWSVVSGTDTQYF. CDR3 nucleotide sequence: TGTGCCTGGAGTGTCGTTTCGGGCACAGATACGCAGTATTTT.

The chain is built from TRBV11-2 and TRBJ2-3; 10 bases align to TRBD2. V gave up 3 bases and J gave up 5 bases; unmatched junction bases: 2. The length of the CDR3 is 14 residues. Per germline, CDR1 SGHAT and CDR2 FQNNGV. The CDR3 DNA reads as TGTGCCAGCAGCTTTGAGCGGGGGGGAGATACGCAGTATTTT. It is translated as CASSFERGGDTQYF.

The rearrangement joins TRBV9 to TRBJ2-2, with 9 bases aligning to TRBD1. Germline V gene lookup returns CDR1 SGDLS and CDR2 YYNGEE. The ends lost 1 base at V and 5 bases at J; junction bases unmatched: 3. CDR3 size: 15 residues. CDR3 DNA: TGTGCCAGCAGCGTAAATGACAGGGGGACCGGGGAGCTGTTTTTT. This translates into CASSVNDRGTGELFF.

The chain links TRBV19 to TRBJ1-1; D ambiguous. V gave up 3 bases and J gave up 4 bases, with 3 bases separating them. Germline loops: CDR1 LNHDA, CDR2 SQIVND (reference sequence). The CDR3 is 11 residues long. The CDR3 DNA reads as TGTGCCAGTAGTATGAGCACTGAAGCTTTCTTT. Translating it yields CASSMSTEAFF.

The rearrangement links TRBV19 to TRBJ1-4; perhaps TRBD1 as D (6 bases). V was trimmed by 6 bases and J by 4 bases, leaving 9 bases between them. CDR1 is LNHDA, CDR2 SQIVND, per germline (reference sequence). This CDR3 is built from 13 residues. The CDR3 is CASSGTNNEKLFF. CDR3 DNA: TGTGCCAGTAGCGGGACAAATAATGAAAAACTGTTTTTT.

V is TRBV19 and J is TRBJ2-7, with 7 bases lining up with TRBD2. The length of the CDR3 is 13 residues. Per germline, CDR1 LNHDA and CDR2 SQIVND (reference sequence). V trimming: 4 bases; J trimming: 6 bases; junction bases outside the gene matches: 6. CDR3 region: CASSTAGRSEQYF. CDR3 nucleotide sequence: TGTGCCAGTAGTACAGCGGGAAGATCCGAGCAGTACTTC.

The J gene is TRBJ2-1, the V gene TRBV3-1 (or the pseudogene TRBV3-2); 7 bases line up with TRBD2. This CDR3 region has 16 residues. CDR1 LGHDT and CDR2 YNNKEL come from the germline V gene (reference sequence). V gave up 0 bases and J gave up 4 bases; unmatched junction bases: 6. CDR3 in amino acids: CASSQEAGEAYNEQFF. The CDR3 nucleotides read TGTGCCAGCAGCCAAGAGGCGGGAGAGGCTTACAATGAGCAGTTCTTC.

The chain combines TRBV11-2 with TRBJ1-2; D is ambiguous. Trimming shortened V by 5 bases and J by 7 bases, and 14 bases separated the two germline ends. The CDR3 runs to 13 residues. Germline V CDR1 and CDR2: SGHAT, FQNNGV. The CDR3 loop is CASSPSVRGGYTF. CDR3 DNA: TGTGCCAGCAGCCCATCGGTCCGGGGTGGCTACACCTTC. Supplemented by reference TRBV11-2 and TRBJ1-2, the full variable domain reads EAGVAQSPRYKIIEKRQSVAFWCNPISGHATLYWYQQILGQGPKLLIQFQNNGVVDDSQLPKDRFSAERLKGVDSTLKIQPAKLEDSAVYLCASSPSVRGGYTFGSGTRLTVV.

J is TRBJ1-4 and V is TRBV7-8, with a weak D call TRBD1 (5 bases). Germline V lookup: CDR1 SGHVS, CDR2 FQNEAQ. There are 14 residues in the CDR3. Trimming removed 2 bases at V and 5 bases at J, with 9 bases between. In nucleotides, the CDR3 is TGTGCCAGCAGCTTACGGCGGGGGAATGAAAAACTGTTTTTT. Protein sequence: CASSLRRGNEKLFF.

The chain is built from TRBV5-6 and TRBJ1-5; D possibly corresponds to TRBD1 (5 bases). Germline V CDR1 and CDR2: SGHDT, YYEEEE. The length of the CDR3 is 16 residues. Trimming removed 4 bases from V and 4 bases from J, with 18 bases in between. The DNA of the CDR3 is TGTGCCAGCAGCCGAAGCGGGGCAGAAGAGAATCAGCCCCAGCATTTT. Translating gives CASSRSGAEENQPQHF.

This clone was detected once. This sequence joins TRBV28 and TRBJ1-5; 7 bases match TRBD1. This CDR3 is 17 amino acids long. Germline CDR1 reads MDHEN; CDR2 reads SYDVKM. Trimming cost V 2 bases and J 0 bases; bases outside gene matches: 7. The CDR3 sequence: CASSLHSGTASNQPQHF. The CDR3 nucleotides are TGTGCCAGCAGTTTACACTCCGGGACAGCTAGCAATCAGCCCCAGCATTTT.

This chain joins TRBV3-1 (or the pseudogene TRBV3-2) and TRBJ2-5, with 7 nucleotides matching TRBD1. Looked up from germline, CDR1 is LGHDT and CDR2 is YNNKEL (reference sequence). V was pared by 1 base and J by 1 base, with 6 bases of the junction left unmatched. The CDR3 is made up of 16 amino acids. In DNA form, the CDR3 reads TGTGCCAGCAGCCAAGTCTTACAGGGGCCCCAAGAGACCCAGTACTTC. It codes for CASSQVLQGPQETQYF.

In nucleotides, the CDR3 is TGTGCCTGGAGCGGGGTCCCTAGCTACAGAGGCTACACCTTC. Its translation: CAWSGVPSYRGYTF. The chain combines TRBV30 with TRBJ1-2; D remains unclear. Germline V gene lookup returns CDR1 GTSNPN and CDR2 SVGIG (reference sequence). V lost 3 bases and J 8 bases, leaving 19 bases between the germline ends. This CDR3 has 14 amino acids.

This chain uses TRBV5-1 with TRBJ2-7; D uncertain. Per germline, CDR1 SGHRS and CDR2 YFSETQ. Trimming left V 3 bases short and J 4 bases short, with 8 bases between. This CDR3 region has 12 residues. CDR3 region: CASSSADYEQYF. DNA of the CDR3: TGCGCCAGCAGCTCCGCGGATTACGAGCAGTACTTC.

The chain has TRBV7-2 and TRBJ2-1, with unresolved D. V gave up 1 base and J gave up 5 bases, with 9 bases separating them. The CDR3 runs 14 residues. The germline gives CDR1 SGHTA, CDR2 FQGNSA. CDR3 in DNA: TGTGCCAGCAGCTTAGGGGTAGCCAACAATGAGCAGTTCTTC. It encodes CASSLGVANNEQFF.

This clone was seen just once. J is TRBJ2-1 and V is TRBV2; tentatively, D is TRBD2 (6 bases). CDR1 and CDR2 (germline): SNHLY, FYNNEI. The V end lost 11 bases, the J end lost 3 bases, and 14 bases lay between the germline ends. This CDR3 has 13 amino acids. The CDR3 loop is CASTTGGYNEQFF. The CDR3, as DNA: TGTGCCTCAACCACCGGGGGCTACAATGAGCAGTTCTTC.

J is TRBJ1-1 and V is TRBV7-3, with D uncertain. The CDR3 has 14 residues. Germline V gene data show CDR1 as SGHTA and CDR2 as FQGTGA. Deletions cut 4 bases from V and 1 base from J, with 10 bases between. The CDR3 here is CASSSVRGNTEAFF. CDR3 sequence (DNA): TGTGCCAGCAGCTCCGTCCGAGGGAACACTGAAGCTTTCTTT.